What follows are 31 T cell receptor beta chains derived from one specimen sequenced in a study of post-analysis software for immune sequencing data. General study points: Five TRBV segments, including TRBV5-6, TRBV5-1 and TRBV20-1, were more frequent in patients than controls.

No antigen is known for these receptors. Researchers reported that TCR beta cDNA libraries carried unique molecular identifiers. A single record per CDR3 protein comes from TCRdb applying MiXCR to the PCR reads. This table holds 750,000 to 950,000 distinct CDR3 sequences, approximately 53% found once. Sequencing was done on a sample of blood. All receptors come from a girl aged 5-17 years with multiple sclerosis.

The DNA for the CDR3 is TGCAGTGCTACCGGGACTAGCGGGAGCTCCTACAATGAGCAGTTCTTC. Translated: CSATGTSGSSYNEQFF. The V call is TRBV20-1, the J call TRBJ2-1; 14 nucleotides match TRBD2. V trimming: 4 bases; J trimming: 0 bases; junction bases outside the gene matches: 2. Germline CDR1 DFQATT, CDR2 SNEGSKA (reference sequence). CDR3 length: 16 residues.

V and J are TRBV7-8 and TRBJ2-1; the D gene is possibly TRBD2 (5 bases). Germline loops: CDR1 SGHVS, CDR2 FQNEAQ. The germline V and J ends were trimmed by 3 bases and 5 bases, with 11 bases remaining between them. This CDR3 spans 14 amino acids. CDR3 residues: CASSFSGNDNEQFF. Written as DNA, the CDR3 is TGTGCCAGCAGCTTCTCCGGGAATGACAATGAGCAGTTCTTC. Combining the CDR3 with reference TRBV7-8 and TRBJ2-1 gives the whole variable domain GAGVSQSPRYKVAKRGQDVALRCDPISGHVSLFWYQQALGQGPEFLTYFQNEAQLDKSGLPSDRFFAERPEGSVSTLKIQRTQQEDSAVYLCASSFSGNDNEQFFGPGTRLTVL.

The chain uses TRBV2 and TRBJ2-7; D may be TRBD1 (6 bases). The germline V gene has CDR1 SNHLY and CDR2 FYNNEI. Deletions cut 5 bases from V and 1 base from J, with 9 bases between. The length of the CDR3 is 13 residues. The CDR3 reads CASSKQGSYEQYF. The CDR3 region has the DNA TGTGCCAGCAGTAAACAGGGATCCTACGAGCAGTACTTC.

This clonotype was seen once. A junction end diverges from the germline sequence, so it may reflect a read error. The chain employs TRBV2 and TRBJ2-1; 7 nucleotides align to TRBD2. CDR1 SNHLY and CDR2 FYNNEI come from the germline V gene. The CDR3 spans 15 residues. The CDR3 nucleotides read TGTACCAGCAGCGGCGATAGCGGGTGGCTGGGCGAGCAGTTCTTC. This sequence encodes CTSSGDSGWLGEQFF.

This clonotype was seen more than once but under ten times. The rearrangement joins TRBV4-2 to TRBJ2-7; no definite D call. The CDR3 has 17 amino acids. Germline V CDR1 and CDR2: LGHNA, YNFKEQ. V was shortened by 0 bases and J by 0 bases, with 15 bases between the two germline ends. The CDR3 loop is CASSQDRPGSFSYEQYF. DNA for the CDR3: TGTGCCAGCAGCCAAGATCGACCAGGCAGCTTCTCCTACGAGCAGTACTTC.

This chain connects TRBV6-5 to TRBJ2-1, with TRBD1 matching over 9 bases. Germline V gene sequence: CDR1 MNHEY, CDR2 SVGAGI. V shed 4 bases, J shed 10 bases, and the junction held 11 bases outside the gene matches. The CDR3 loop spans 15 amino acids. CDR3 sequence: CASSFRDRDEREQFF. In DNA, the CDR3 is TGTGCCAGCAGTTTCCGGGACAGGGACGAGCGGGAGCAGTTCTTC.

CDR3 DNA sequence: TGCAGTGCTAGAAACCCAGCGGAGAGCACAGATACGCAGTATTTT. It is translated as CSARNPAESTDTQYF. The chain recombines TRBV20-1 with TRBJ2-3; D possibly corresponds to TRBD2 (5 bases). The CDR3 consists of 15 residues. Looked up from germline, CDR1 is DFQATT and CDR2 is SNEGSKA (reference sequence). V was shortened by 2 bases and J by 0 bases, with 12 bases between the two germline ends.

The rearrangement joins TRBV5-1 to TRBJ2-7, with no clear D. Germline V gene data show CDR1 as SGHRS and CDR2 as YFSETQ. The V end was cut by 0 bases, the J end by 6 bases, with 13 bases between. The CDR3 is 14 residues long. This CDR3 is CASSLGLQAGEQYF. The CDR3 nucleotides are TGCGCCAGCAGCTTGGGACTCCAGGCCGGCGAGCAGTACTTC.

This clonotype was picked up a small number of times. The CDR3 here is CASSHTSGDSYEQYF. The CDR3 DNA follows: TGCGCCAGCAGCCACACATCAGGGGACTCCTACGAGCAGTACTTC. The gene calls are TRBV5-1 and TRBJ2-7, with D perhaps matching TRBD1 (6 bases). V lost 4 bases, J lost 0 bases, and 14 bases lay in between. The V gene's germline CDR1 is SGHRS and CDR2 YFSETQ. The CDR3 spans 15 residues.

The chain has TRBV7-2 and TRBJ2-1, with 7 bases fitting TRBD1. Germline trimming cut 5 bases from V and 6 bases from J; bases unmatched to any gene: 10. This CDR3 contains 15 residues. Germline lookup yields CDR1 SGHTA and CDR2 FQGNSA. The chain's CDR3 is CASSPRGQGVNEQFF. The CDR3 bases are TGTGCCAGCAGCCCCCGTGGGCAGGGGGTCAATGAGCAGTTCTTC.

This chain connects TRBV29-1 to TRBJ2-1; 8 bases line up with TRBD1. J lost 5 bases, V lost 5 bases, and 8 bases had no gene match. This CDR3 has 14 residues. Germline lookup yields CDR1 SQVTM and CDR2 ANQGSEA. The CDR3 spells CSVPRQGLDNEQFF. In nucleotides, the CDR3 is TGCAGCGTTCCGCGACAGGGGCTGGACAATGAGCAGTTCTTC.

The V call is TRBV5-1, the J call TRBJ2-5, with D perhaps matching TRBD2 (5 bases). CDR3 length: 15 residues. Germline-derived CDR1 and CDR2 are SGHRS and YFSETQ. Trimming took 4 bases from V and 1 from J, leaving 14 bases between them. The DNA of the CDR3 is TGCGCCAGCAGCACGCAGCCCGGACTCCAAGAGACCCAGTACTTC. Translated: CASSTQPGLQETQYF.

The chain links TRBV20-1 to TRBJ2-7, with 11 bases aligning to TRBD2. This CDR3 region has 15 residues. CDR1 is DFQATT and CDR2 is SNEGSKA in the germline V gene (reference sequence). The trim removed 1 base at V and 5 bases at J, leaving 7 bases unmatched. CDR3: CSARALAGGPHEQYF. CDR3 in DNA: TGCAGTGCTAGAGCCTTAGCGGGAGGGCCCCACGAGCAGTACTTC.

This clonotype turned up a few times. V and J are TRBV7-9 and TRBJ2-7; 10 nucleotides match TRBD1. J was trimmed by 3 bases and V by 5 bases; bases with no gene match: 7. From germline, CDR1 is SEHNR and CDR2 FQNEAQ (reference sequence). This CDR3 has 15 amino acids. The CDR3 region has the DNA TGTGCCAGCAGCCTTGGACAGGGGGAAAACTACGAGCAGTACTTC. Translation gives CASSLGQGENYEQYF.

This clonotype appeared a few times. V usage is TRBV6-5 and J usage is TRBJ1-4; 9 positions agree with TRBD1. V shed 5 bases, J shed 4 bases, and the junction held 2 bases outside the gene matches. The V gene's germline CDR1 is MNHEY and CDR2 SVGAGI. This CDR3 contains 14 residues. CDR3: CASSRTGVNEKLFF. CDR3 DNA sequence: TGTGCCAGCAGTCGGACAGGGGTTAATGAAAAACTGTTTTTT.

CDR3 sequence reads: CASSEYGRPRETQYF. The CDR3 coding sequence is TGTGCCAGCAGTGAATACGGGCGTCCAAGAGAGACCCAGTACTTC. The J gene is TRBJ2-5, the V gene TRBV25-1; no clear D. Germline loops: CDR1 MGHDK, CDR2 SYGVNS. This CDR3 has 15 amino acids. V gave up 0 bases and J gave up 4 bases, with 12 bases separating them.

This chain uses TRBV6-6 with TRBJ2-5, with unresolved D. V gave up 5 bases and J gave up 4 bases, with 14 bases separating them. This CDR3 comprises 14 residues. Germline-derived CDR1 and CDR2 are MNHNY and SVGAGI (reference sequence). The CDR3 region has the DNA TGTGCCAGCAGTCTCCATCCCAAATTAGAGACCCAGTACTTC. It yields the protein CASSLHPKLETQYF.

The V call is TRBV4-1, the J call TRBJ2-7; TRBD1 is a possible D gene (5 bases). This CDR3 region has 16 residues. V was pared by 1 base and J by 2 bases, with 15 bases between. Germline values: CDR1 MGHRA, CDR2 YSYEKL. The CDR3 protein is CASSQAVQGTTYEQYF. Written as DNA, the CDR3 is TGCGCCAGCAGCCAAGCTGTTCAGGGCACTACCTACGAGCAGTACTTC.

This clonotype occurred once. The chain couples TRBV20-1 to TRBJ2-1; D remains unclear. Trimming stripped 1 base from V and 2 bases from J, with 9 bases between. Looked up from germline, CDR1 is DFQATT and CDR2 is SNEGSKA (reference sequence). The CDR3 totals 14 residues. The CDR3 nucleotides read TGCAGTGCTAGAGTTCGGACGGCCTACAATGAGCAGTTCTTC. Translating gives CSARVRTAYNEQFF.

This clonotype was observed a handful of times. The chain links TRBV2 to TRBJ2-7; no clear D gene. The J call may be mistaken, given a closer DNA end match to TRBJ2-1. Per germline, CDR1 SNHLY and CDR2 FYNNEI. The CDR3 covers 13 residues. The CDR3 DNA reads as TGTGCCAGCAGTGAATGGCCACCGAATGAGCAGTTCTTC. It codes for CASSEWPPNEQFF.

The chain has TRBV20-1 and TRBJ1-5; D remains unclear. The V gene lost 1 base and the J gene lost 2 bases, with 6 bases spanning the gap. The germline V gene has CDR1 DFQATT and CDR2 SNEGSKA (reference sequence). The CDR3 has 13 residues. This CDR3 is CSARVPGNQPQHF. In DNA, the CDR3 is TGCAGTGCTAGAGTGCCGGGCAATCAGCCCCAGCATTTT.

The chain has TRBV5-1 and TRBJ2-7; tentative D call: TRBD2 (5 bases). In germline, CDR1 is SGHRS, CDR2 YFSETQ. Trimming left V 5 bases short and J 0 bases short, with 12 bases between. The CDR3 has 14 amino acids. The CDR3 nucleotides read TGCGCCAGCAGTGATGGACTCCGCTCCTACGAGCAGTACTTC. Translating it yields CASSDGLRSYEQYF.

This clonotype has a handful of counts. The chain employs TRBV7-2 and TRBJ1-1; D is uncertain. The CDR3 spans 14 residues. Looked up from germline, CDR1 is SGHTA and CDR2 is FQGNSA. V was trimmed by 3 bases and J by 1 base, leaving 9 bases between them. CDR3 in amino acids: CASSLGSGNTEAFF. The DNA for the CDR3 is TGTGCCAGCAGCTTGGGGAGCGGGAACACTGAAGCTTTCTTT.

This chain joins TRBV7-3 and TRBJ1-2, with D uncertain. The CDR3 is made up of 15 amino acids. CDR1 SGHTA and CDR2 FQGTGA come from the germline V gene. With 8 bases removed from V and 0 bases from J, the gap between germline ends came to 16 bases. The DNA of the CDR3 is TGTGCCAGCGGCGACCGGGATCCATCTAACTATGGCTACACCTTC. Residues: CASGDRDPSNYGYTF.

J is TRBJ2-5 and V is TRBV10-3; TRBD1 agrees at 9 bases. Trimming cost V 3 bases and J 6 bases; bases outside gene matches: 8. The CDR3 covers 15 residues. In germline, CDR1 is ENHRY, CDR2 SYGVKD. The CDR3 region is CAISDGTGKRKTQYF. DNA of the CDR3: TGTGCCATCAGTGATGGGACAGGGAAGAGGAAGACCCAGTACTTC.

The CDR3 is CSVDKGEFGTDTQYF. The CDR3 region has the DNA TGCAGCGTTGATAAGGGGGAGTTCGGAACAGATACGCAGTATTTT. The chain joins TRBV29-1 to TRBJ2-3; maybe TRBD1 (6 bases). The germline V and J ends were trimmed by 3 bases and 3 bases, with 16 bases remaining between them. Germline CDR1 SQVTM, CDR2 ANQGSEA. This CDR3 has 15 amino acids.

The genes are TRBV30 and TRBJ1-6; D perhaps matches TRBD1 (6 bases). The V and J ends lost 6 bases and 4 bases respectively, with 13 bases between them. CDR3 length equals 14 residues. Germline V gene sequence: CDR1 GTSNPN, CDR2 SVGIG (reference sequence). CDR3 nucleotide sequence: TGTGCCTGCCCAGGTAGGGGGTATAATTCACCCCTCCACTTT. Its translation: CACPGRGYNSPLHF.

V usage is TRBV12-5 and J usage is TRBJ2-4, with 7 bases fitting TRBD2. The end of the DNA is better explained by TRBJ2-7, so the J call may be wrong. The CDR3 sequence is 13 residues long. Germline V gene lookup returns CDR1 LGHNT and CDR2 FRNRAP. The CDR3, as DNA: TGTGCTAGTGGTTTGGTAGTAGCGGGCGAGCAGTACTTC. As protein: CASGLVVAGEQYF.

The V and J genes are TRBV6-1 and TRBJ1-2; no definite D call. Germline CDR1 and CDR2: MNHNS and SASEGT. This CDR3 region has 13 residues. Trimming pared 2 bases from V and 6 bases from J, leaving 10 bases between. The CDR3 protein is CASSEWVTDGYTF. CDR3 DNA sequence: TGTGCCAGCAGTGAATGGGTGACGGATGGCTACACCTTC.

This rearrangement joins TRBV20-1 to TRBJ2-5, with 9 positions matching TRBD1. CDR1 is DFQATT, CDR2 SNEGSKA, per germline (reference sequence). This CDR3 contains 13 residues. V gave up 6 bases and J gave up 3 bases; unmatched junction bases: 5. The CDR3 DNA follows: TGCAGTGCCGACGGGACAGGGAAAGAGACCCAGTACTTC. This codes for CSADGTGKETQYF.

The chain has TRBV29-1 and TRBJ1-2, with D uncertain. The V gene's germline CDR1 is SQVTM and CDR2 ANQGSEA. The CDR3 consists of 12 residues. V was shortened by 4 bases and J by 7 bases, with 13 bases between the two germline ends. The CDR3 DNA is TGCAGCGTTGCTCCCAGCTCGGGTGGCTACACCTTC. Translation gives CSVAPSSGGYTF. Complete variable domain (other parts from reference TRBV29-1 and TRBJ1-2): SAVISQKPSRDICQRGTSLTIQCQVDSQVTMMFWYRQQPGQSLTLIATANQGSEATYESGFVIDKFPISRPNLTFSTLTVSNMSPEDSSIYLCSVAPSSGGYTFGSGTRLTVV.